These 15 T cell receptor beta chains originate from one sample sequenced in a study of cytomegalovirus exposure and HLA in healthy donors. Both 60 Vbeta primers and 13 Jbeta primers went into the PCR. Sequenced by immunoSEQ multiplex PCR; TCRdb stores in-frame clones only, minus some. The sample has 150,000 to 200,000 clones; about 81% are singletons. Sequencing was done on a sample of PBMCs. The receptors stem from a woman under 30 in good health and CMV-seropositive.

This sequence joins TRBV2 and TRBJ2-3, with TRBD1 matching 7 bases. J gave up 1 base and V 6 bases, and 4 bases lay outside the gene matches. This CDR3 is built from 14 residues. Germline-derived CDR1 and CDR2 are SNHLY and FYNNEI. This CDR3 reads CASRVDRGTDTQYF. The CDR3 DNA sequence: TGTGCCAGCAGGGTTGACAGGGGCACAGATACGCAGTATTTT. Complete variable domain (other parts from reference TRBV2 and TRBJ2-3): EPEVTQTPSHQVTQMGQEVILRCVPISNHLYFYWYRQILGQKVEFLVSFYNNEISEKSEIFDDQFSVERPDGSNFTLKIRSTKLEDSAMYFCASRVDRGTDTQYFGPGTRLTVL.

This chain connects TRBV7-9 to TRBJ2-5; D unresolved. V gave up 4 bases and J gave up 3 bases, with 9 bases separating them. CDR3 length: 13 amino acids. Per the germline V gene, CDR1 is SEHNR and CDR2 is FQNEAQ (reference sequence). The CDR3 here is CASSSPPEETQYF. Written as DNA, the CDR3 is TGTGCCAGCAGCTCACCCCCGGAAGAGACCCAGTACTTC.

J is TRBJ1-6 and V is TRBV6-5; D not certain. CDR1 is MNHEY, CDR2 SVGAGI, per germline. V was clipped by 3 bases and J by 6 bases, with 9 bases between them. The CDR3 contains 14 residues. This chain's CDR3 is CASSYSPRNSPLHF. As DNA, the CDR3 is TGTGCCAGCAGTTATAGTCCTCGTAATTCACCCCTCCACTTT.

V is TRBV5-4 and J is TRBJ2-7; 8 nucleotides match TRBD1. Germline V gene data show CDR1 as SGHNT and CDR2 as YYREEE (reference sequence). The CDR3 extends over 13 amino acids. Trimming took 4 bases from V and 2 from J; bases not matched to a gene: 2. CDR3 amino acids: CASSQDRAYEQYV. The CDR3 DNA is TGTGCCAGCAGCCAGGACAGGGCCTACGAGCAGTACGTC.

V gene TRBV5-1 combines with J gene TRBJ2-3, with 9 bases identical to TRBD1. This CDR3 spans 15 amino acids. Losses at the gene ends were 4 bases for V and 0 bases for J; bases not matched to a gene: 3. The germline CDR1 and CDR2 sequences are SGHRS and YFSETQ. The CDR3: CASSPGTGSTDTQYF. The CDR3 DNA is TGCGCCAGCAGCCCAGGGACAGGGAGCACAGATACGCAGTATTTT.

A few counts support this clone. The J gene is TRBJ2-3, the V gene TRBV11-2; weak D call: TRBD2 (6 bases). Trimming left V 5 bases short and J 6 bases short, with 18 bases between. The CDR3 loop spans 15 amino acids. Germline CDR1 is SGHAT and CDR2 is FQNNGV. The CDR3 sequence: CASSGGSLGLDTQYF. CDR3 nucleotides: TGTGCCAGCAGCGGGGGGTCACTTGGTCTTGATACGCAGTATTTT.

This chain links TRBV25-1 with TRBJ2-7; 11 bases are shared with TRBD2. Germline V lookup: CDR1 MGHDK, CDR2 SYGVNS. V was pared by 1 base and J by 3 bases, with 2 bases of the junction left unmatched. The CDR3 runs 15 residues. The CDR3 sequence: CASSELGTSGYEQYF. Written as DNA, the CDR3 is TGTGCCAGCAGTGAATTAGGGACTAGCGGCTACGAGCAGTACTTC.

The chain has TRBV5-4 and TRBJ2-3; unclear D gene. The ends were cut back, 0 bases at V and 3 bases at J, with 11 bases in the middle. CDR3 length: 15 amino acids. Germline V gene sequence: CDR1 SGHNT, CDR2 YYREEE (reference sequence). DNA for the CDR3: TGTGCCAGCAGCTTGGCCCCCAGTTCGACAGATACGCAGTATTTT. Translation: CASSLAPSSTDTQYF.

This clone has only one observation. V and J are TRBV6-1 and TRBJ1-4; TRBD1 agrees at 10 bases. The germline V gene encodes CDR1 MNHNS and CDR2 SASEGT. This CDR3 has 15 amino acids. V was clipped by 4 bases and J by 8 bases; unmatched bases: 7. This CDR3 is CASSGQGAGREKLFF. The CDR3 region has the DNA TGTGCCAGCAGTGGACAGGGGGCTGGACGCGAAAAACTGTTTTTT.

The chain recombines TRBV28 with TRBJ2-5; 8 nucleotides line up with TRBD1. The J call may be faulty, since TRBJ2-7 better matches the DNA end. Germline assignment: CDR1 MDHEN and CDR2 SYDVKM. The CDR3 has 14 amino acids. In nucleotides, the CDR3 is TGTGCCAGCAGGGCGACAGGGGTCGTCTACGAGCAGTACTTC. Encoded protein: CASRATGVVYEQYF.

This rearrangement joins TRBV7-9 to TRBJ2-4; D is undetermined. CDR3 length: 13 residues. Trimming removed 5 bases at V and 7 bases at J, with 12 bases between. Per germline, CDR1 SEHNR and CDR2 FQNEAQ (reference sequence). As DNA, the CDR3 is TGTGCCAGCAGCCCTAGGATACGGAACATTCAGTACTTC. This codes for CASSPRIRNIQYF.

The CDR3 DNA follows: TGTGCCAGCAGCCGAGGACTTAGCAACAACATTCAGTACTTC. Protein: CASSRGLSNNIQYF. The chain couples TRBV4-2 to TRBJ2-4, with a possible D match to TRBD2 (5 bases). V was pared by 4 bases and J by 7 bases, with 14 bases between. Germline loops: CDR1 LGHNA, CDR2 YNFKEQ. The CDR3 has 14 amino acids.

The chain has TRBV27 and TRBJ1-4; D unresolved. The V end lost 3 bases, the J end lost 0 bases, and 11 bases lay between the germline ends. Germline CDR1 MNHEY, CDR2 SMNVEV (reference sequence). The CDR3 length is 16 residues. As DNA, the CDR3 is TGTGCCAGCAGTTTTACGACGACAACAACTAATGAAAAACTGTTTTTT. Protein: CASSFTTTTTNEKLFF.

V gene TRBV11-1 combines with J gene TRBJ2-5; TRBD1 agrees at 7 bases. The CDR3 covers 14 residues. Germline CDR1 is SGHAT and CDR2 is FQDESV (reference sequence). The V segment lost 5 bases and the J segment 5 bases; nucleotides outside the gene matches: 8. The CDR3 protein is CASSILGGSETQYF. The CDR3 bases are TGTGCCAGCAGCATCCTAGGGGGCTCGGAGACCCAGTACTTC.

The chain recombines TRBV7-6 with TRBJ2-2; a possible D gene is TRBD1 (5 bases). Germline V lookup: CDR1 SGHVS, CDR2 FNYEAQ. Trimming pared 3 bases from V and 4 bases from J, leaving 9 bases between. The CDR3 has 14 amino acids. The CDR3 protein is CASSFSGFTGELFF. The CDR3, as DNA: TGTGCCAGCAGCTTTTCAGGGTTCACCGGGGAGCTGTTTTTT.